This TCR beta chain came from a study of T cell repertoires in cytomegalovirus infection. Study results and limitations: The ex vivo response showed dominance by HLA-C-restricted CMV-specific TCR beta clonotypes.

This clonotype was picked up many times. As yet, its antigen is unknown. TCRdb recomputed calls from the reads with MiXCR, one row per CDR3 protein. The top ten clones hold around 15% of a sample with approximately 990,000 distinct CDR3 sequences, approximately 31% of them seen once. This receptor was identified in a human donor in good health (CMV status not recorded). Some clones in this sample may be carry-over from other donors' samples. Sequenced here: cultured CD8+ T cells from PBMCs, sampled from culture after CMV antigen stimulation.

The CDR3 spells CASSLGTGIHEQYF. CDR3 DNA: TGTGCCAGCAGTTTAGGGACAGGGATACACGAGCAGTACTTC. The rearrangement uses TRBV27 and TRBJ2-7; 9 bases fit TRBD1. V was pared by 2 bases and J by 5 bases, with 4 bases of the junction left unmatched. This CDR3 contains 14 residues. Germline values: CDR1 MNHEY, CDR2 SMNVEV (reference sequence).